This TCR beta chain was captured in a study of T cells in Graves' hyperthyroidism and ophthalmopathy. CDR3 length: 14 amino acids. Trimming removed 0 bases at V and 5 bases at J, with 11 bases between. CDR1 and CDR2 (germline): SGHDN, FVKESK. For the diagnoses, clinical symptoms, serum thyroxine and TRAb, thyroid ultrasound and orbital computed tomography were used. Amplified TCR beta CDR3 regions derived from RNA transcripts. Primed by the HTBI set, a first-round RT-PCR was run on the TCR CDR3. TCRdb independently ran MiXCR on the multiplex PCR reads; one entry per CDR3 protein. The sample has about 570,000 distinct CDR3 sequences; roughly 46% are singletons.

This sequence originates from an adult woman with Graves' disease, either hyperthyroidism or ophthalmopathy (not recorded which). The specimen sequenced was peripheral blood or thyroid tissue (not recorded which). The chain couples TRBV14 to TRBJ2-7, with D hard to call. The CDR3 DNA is TGTGCCAGCAGCCAAGAACTCGACAACGACGAGCAGTACTTC. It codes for CASSQELDNDEQYF. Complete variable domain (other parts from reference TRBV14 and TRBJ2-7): EAGVTQFPSHSVIEKGQTVTLRCDPISGHDNLYWYRRVMGKEIKFLLHFVKESKQDESGMPNNRFLAERTGGTYSTLKVQPAELEDSGVYFCASSQELDNDEQYFGPGTRLTVT.